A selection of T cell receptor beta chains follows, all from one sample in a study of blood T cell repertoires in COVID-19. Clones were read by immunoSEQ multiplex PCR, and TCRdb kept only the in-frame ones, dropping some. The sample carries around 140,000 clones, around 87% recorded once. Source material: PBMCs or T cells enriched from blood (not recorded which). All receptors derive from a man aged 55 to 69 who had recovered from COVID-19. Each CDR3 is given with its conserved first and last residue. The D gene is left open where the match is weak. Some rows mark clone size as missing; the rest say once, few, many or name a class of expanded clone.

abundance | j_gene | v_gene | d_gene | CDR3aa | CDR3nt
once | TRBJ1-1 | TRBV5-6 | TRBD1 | CASSRAGGLDTEAFF | TGTGCCAGCAGTCGGGCAGGGGGCTTGGACACTGAAGCTTTCTTT
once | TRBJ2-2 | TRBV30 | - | CAWSFPALVSELFF | TGTGCCTGGAGTTTCCCGGCGCTAGTTTCGGAGCTGTTTTTT
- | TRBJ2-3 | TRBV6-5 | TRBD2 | CASRGREPLWDTQYF | TGTGCCAGCAGGGGGCGGGAGCCTTTGTGGGATACGCAGTATTTT
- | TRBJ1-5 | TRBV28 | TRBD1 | CASSLTSRQGNQPQHF | TGTGCCAGCAGCCTCACGTCGAGACAGGGAAATCAGCCCCAGCATTTT
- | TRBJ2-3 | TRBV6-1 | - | CASSERVLAFTQYF | TGTGCCAGCAGTGAAAGGGTTCTAGCGTTTACGCAGTATTTT
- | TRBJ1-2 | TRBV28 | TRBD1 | CASSRLTGALGYTF | TGTGCCAGCAGCAGATTAACAGGGGCTTTAGGCTACACCTTC
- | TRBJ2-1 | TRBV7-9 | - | CATEGGEQFF | TGTGCCACCGAGGGAGGAGAGCAGTTCTTC
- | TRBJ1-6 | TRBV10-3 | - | CAIRTGGDNSPLHF | TGTGCCATCAGAACAGGTGGTGATAATTCACCCCTCCACTTT
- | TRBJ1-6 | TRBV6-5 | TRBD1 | CASSLGQGPRTSPLHF | TGTGCCAGCAGTTTGGGACAGGGACCTCGGACTTCACCCCTCCACTTT
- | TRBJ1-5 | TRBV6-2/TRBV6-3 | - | CASSYSILRQPQHF | TGTGCCAGCAGTTACTCGATATTACGGCAGCCCCAGCATTTT
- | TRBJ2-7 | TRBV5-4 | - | CASSSLGAGYYEQYF | TGTGCCAGCAGCTCCTTAGGCGCGGGATACTACGAGCAGTACTTC
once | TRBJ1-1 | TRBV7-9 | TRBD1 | CASSLTTGATEAFF | TGTGCCAGCAGCCTTACGACAGGGGCAACTGAAGCTTTCTTT
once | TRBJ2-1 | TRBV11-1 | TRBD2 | CASSLGLAGSYNEQFF | TGTGCCAGCAGCTTAGGGTTAGCGGGATCTTACAATGAGCAGTTCTTC
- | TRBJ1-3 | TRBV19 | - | CATDLQGTGNTIYF | TGTGCCACCGACCTACAGGGAACTGGAAACACCATATATTTT
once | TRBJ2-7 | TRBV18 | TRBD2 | CASSGSGSGAGVYEQYF | TGTGCCAGCTCAGGTTCAGGAAGCGGGGCGGGAGTCTACGAGCAGTACTTC
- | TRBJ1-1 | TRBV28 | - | CASSTLAPGNTEAFF | TGTGCCAGCAGCACCCTGGCCCCAGGGAACACTGAAGCTTTCTTT
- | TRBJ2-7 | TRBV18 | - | CASSPYTGWDEQYF | TGTGCCAGCTCCCCCTATACAGGGTGGGACGAGCAGTACTTC
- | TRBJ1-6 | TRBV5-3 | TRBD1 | CAGHIGQGSYNSPLHF | TGTGCCGGCCATATCGGACAGGGCTCCTATAATTCACCCCTCCACTTT
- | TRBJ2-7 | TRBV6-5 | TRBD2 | CASRTSGSHEQYF | TGTGCCAGCCGGACTAGCGGGAGTCACGAGCAGTACTTC
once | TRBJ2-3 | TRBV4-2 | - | CASSHQAGRGDTQYF | TGTGCCAGCAGCCACCAAGCGGGAAGGGGGGATACGCAGTATTTT
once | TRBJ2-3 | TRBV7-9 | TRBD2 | CASSQAGVNTDTQYF | TGTGCCAGCAGCCAAGCGGGGGTGAACACAGATACGCAGTATTTT
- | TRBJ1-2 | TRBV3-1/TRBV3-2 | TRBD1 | CASSHPRGQGLLGYTF | TGTGCCAGCAGCCACCCCCGGGGACAGGGTCTCCTCGGCTACACCTTC
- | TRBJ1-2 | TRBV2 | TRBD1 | CASGSTGTKVVNGYTF | TGTGCCAGCGGATCGACAGGGACCAAAGTAGTTAATGGCTACACCTTC
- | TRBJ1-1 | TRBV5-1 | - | CASSLQGTNTEAFF | TGCGCCAGCAGCTTGCAGGGGACAAACACTGAAGCTTTCTTT
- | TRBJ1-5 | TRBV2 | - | CASSEGGWNQPQHF | TGTGCCAGCAGTGAAGGAGGATGGAATCAGCCCCAGCATTTT
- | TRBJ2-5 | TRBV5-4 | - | CASSLQNQETQYF | TGTGCCAGCAGCTTACAGAATCAAGAGACCCAGTACTTC
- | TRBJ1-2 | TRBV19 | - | CASSAAVYGYTF | TGTGCCAGTAGTGCGGCAGTGTATGGCTACACCTTC
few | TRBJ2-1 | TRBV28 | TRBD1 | CASSSISRGLYNEQFF | TGTGCCAGCAGTTCCATTAGCAGGGGGCTTTACAATGAGCAGTTCTTC
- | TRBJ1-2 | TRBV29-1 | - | CSVIQGTNYGYTF | TGCAGCGTGATACAGGGAACTAACTATGGCTACACCTTC
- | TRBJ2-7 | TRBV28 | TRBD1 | CASSPPRTGFLYEQYF | TGTGCCAGCAGTCCTCCCCGGACAGGGTTCCTCTACGAGCAGTACTTC
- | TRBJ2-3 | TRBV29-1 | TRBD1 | CSVGDRVADTQYF | TGCAGCGTTGGGGACAGGGTTGCAGATACGCAGTATTTT
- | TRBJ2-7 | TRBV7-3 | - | CASSLHALYEQYF | TGTGCCAGCAGCTTACACGCACTCTACGAGCAGTACTTC
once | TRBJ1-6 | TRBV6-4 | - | CASRRGGGNNSPLHF | TGTGCCAGCAGAAGAGGAGGAGGGAATAATTCACCCCTCCACTTT
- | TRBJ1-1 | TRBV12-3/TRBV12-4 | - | CASSSRGVAFF | TGTGCCAGCAGCTCCCGGGGAGTAGCTTTCTTT